The 8 T cell receptor beta chains below come from one sample, sequenced in a study of technical replicates of blood from several donors. Produced via immunoSEQ multiplex PCR; TCRdb's table is partial and in-frame only. Altogether 65,000 to 80,000 clones are present, under 98% being singletons, with the ten largest covering under 0.3%. Input material: T cells isolated from PBMCs. The source of these receptors is a human donor in good health.

This chain joins TRBV7-9 and TRBJ2-5, with TRBD2 matching over 9 bases. CDR3 length equals 15 residues. From germline, CDR1 is SEHNR and CDR2 FQNEAQ (reference sequence). With V trimmed by 3 bases and J by 2 bases, 4 bases remained unmatched. For the CDR3, the DNA is TGTGCCAGCAGCTTCCTAGCGGGGAATCAAGAGACCCAGTACTTC. This sequence encodes CASSFLAGNQETQYF.

This clone is a singleton in its sample. The chain uses TRBV30 and TRBJ1-1, with TRBD1 identical over 9 bases. The germline gives CDR1 GTSNPN, CDR2 SVGIG (reference sequence). The trim removed 4 bases at V and 5 bases at J, leaving 2 bases unmatched. This CDR3 spans 12 amino acids. Here the CDR3 reads CAWNRGLTEAFF. CDR3 nucleotide sequence: TGTGCCTGGAACAGGGGGCTAACTGAAGCTTTCTTT.

The chain carries TRBV6-5 and TRBJ1-2; TRBD1 is a possible D gene (6 bases). Germline CDR1 MNHEY, CDR2 SVGAGI. V was pared by 6 bases and J by 4 bases, with 9 bases between. The CDR3 spans 12 residues. CDR3 sequence (DNA): TGTGCCAGCAGACAGGGCTTCTATGGCTACACCTTC. It yields the protein CASRQGFYGYTF.

The chain links TRBV5-6 to TRBJ1-1; TRBD1 aligns across 7 bases. Looked up from germline, CDR1 is SGHDT and CDR2 is YYEEEE. The CDR3 sequence is 12 residues long. Trimming cost V 3 bases and J 4 bases; bases outside gene matches: 0. The CDR3 reads CASSWDSTEAFF. The CDR3 DNA reads as TGTGCCAGCAGCTGGGACAGCACTGAAGCTTTCTTT.

This rearrangement joins TRBV6-5 to TRBJ1-1; D gene ambiguous. Trimming stripped 2 bases from V and 7 bases from J, with 11 bases between. The CDR3 is 13 amino acids. From germline, CDR1 is MNHEY and CDR2 SVGAGI. CDR3 in amino acids: CASSYGGSLEAFF. The CDR3 coding sequence is TGTGCCAGCAGTTACGGAGGCAGTCTTGAAGCTTTCTTT.

J is TRBJ2-7 and V is TRBV18; TRBD2 matches at 8 bases. The CDR3 is 16 residues long. After removal of 2 bases from V and 0 bases from J, the junction contained 6 bases not matched to a gene. The germline CDR1 and CDR2 sequences are KGHSH and LQKENI. As DNA, the CDR3 is TGTGCCAGCTCACCAAGGCTAGCGGGTAACTCCTACGAGCAGTACTTC. This translates into CASSPRLAGNSYEQYF.

The genes are TRBV7-2 and TRBJ2-1; TRBD2 aligns across 7 bases. The germline V gene encodes CDR1 SGHTA and CDR2 FQGNSA. The CDR3 loop spans 16 amino acids. V shed 5 bases and J 0 bases; nucleotides not matched to a gene: 7. The CDR3 is CASSALASSSYNEQFF. Here the CDR3 DNA reads TGTGCCAGCAGCGCACTAGCGTCGAGCTCCTACAATGAGCAGTTCTTC.

This clone was found once. This rearrangement joins TRBV5-5 to TRBJ2-7; TRBD1 might be the D (5 bases). V gave up 4 bases and J gave up 2 bases, with 13 bases separating them. The germline gives CDR1 SGHKS, CDR2 YYEKEE (reference sequence). The CDR3 sequence is 14 residues long. The DNA of the CDR3 is TGTGCCAGCAGCCTCGGACAACCACCCTACGAGCAGTACTTC. Its translation is CASSLGQPPYEQYF. The full variable domain, its missing parts supplied by reference TRBV5-5 and TRBJ2-7, is DAGVTQSPTHLIKTRGQQVTLRCSPISGHKSVSWYQQVLGQGPQFIFQYYEKEERGRGNFPDRFSARQFPNYSSELNVNALLLGDSALYLCASSLGQPPYEQYFGPGTRLTVT.